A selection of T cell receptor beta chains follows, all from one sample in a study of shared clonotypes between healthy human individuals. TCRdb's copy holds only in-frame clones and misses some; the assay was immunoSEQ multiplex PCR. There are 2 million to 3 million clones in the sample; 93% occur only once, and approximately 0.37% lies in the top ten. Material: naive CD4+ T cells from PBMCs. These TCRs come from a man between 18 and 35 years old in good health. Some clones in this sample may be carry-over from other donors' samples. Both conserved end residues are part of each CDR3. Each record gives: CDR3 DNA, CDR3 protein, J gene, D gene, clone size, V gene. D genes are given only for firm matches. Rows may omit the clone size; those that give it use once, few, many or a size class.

DNA: TGTGCCATCAGTGAGATGGGCGAGCAGTACTTC
CDR3: CAISEMGEQYF
J: TRBJ2-7
D: -
size: few
V: TRBV10-3

DNA: TGTGCCAGCAGTTACAGGGGCTACAACTATGGCTACACCTTC
CDR3: CASSYRGYNYGYTF
J: TRBJ1-2
D: -
size: once
V: TRBV6-5

DNA: TGTGCCAGCAGCCGACCGGGAGCTAACCCTGAAGCTTTCTTT
CDR3: CASSRPGANPEAFF
J: TRBJ1-1
D: -
size: -
V: TRBV6-6

DNA: TGTGCCAGCAGCGCGGGGGAGTTCTATGGCTACACCTTC
CDR3: CASSAGEFYGYTF
J: TRBJ1-2
D: -
size: once
V: TRBV9

DNA: TGTGCCAGCATCGACTCCTCCCTGGGATCCTACGAGCAGTACTTC
CDR3: CASIDSSLGSYEQYF
J: TRBJ2-7
D: -
size: -
V: TRBV28

DNA: TGTGCCAGCAGCTCCTGGGGGTGGACAAGGACTAGCCGCTCCTACAATGAGCAGTTCTTC
CDR3: CASSSWGWTRTSRSYNEQFF
J: TRBJ2-1
D: TRBD2
size: -
V: TRBV7-6

DNA: TGTGCCAGCAGTTTAGGACTCCCATACGAGCAGTACTTC
CDR3: CASSLGLPYEQYF
J: TRBJ2-7
D: -
size: -
V: TRBV28

DNA: TGCAGTGCTGGACAGGGGACTGAAGCTTTCTTT
CDR3: CSAGQGTEAFF
J: TRBJ1-1
D: TRBD1
size: -
V: TRBV20-1

DNA: TGTGCCAGCAGCCTGTGGACTAGCGGGAGGGCCGGAACCGGGGAGCTGTTTTTT
CDR3: CASSLWTSGRAGTGELFF
J: TRBJ2-2
D: TRBD2
size: -
V: TRBV27

DNA: TGTGCCAGCAGAGGGGGAGGGCGTTACGAGCAGTACTTC
CDR3: CASRGGGRYEQYF
J: TRBJ2-7
D: -
size: once
V: TRBV28

DNA: TGTGCCAGCAGGCAGCGGGAACGAGCCGAGCAGTACTTC
CDR3: CASRQRERAEQYF
J: TRBJ2-7
D: TRBD2
size: -
V: TRBV28

DNA: TGTGCCAGTAGTATGGGGGCTGGGGATACGCAGTATTTT
CDR3: CASSMGAGDTQYF
J: TRBJ2-3
D: -
size: -
V: TRBV19

DNA: TGTGCCAGCTCCCCTGACAGCTACGAGCAGTACTTC
CDR3: CASSPDSYEQYF
J: TRBJ2-7
D: -
size: -
V: TRBV18

DNA: TGTGCCAGCAGTTACCCCGGTAGGGGGTCGGGCGGGGAGCTGTTTTTT
CDR3: CASSYPGRGSGGELFF
J: TRBJ2-2
D: -
size: -
V: TRBV6-6

DNA: TGTGCCAGCAGCCAACCTGTGGGACAGGGGTATGAAAAACTGTTTTTT
CDR3: CASSQPVGQGYEKLFF
J: TRBJ1-4
D: TRBD1
size: -
V: TRBV28

DNA: TGCAGCGCATCTGAAGGGCATGGAGGCTACGAGCAGTACTTC
CDR3: CSASEGHGGYEQYF
J: TRBJ2-7
D: -
size: -
V: TRBV29-1

DNA: TGTGCCAGCAGCTTAACGGACAGGGGCTCCTACGAGCAGTACTTC
CDR3: CASSLTDRGSYEQYF
J: TRBJ2-7
D: TRBD1
size: -
V: TRBV11-2

DNA: TGTGCCAGCAGACGGCAGGGTGTTGTGGGCTATGGCTACACCTTC
CDR3: CASRRQGVVGYGYTF
J: TRBJ1-2
D: -
size: -
V: TRBV7-2

DNA: TGTGCCAGCAGCTCCGGGAAGGACAGCTACACCGGGGAGCTGTTTTTT
CDR3: CASSSGKDSYTGELFF
J: TRBJ2-2
D: -
size: -
V: TRBV5-4

DNA: TGTGCCAGCAGTCCGACAGGGGATACGCAGTATTTT
CDR3: CASSPTGDTQYF
J: TRBJ2-3
D: TRBD1
size: -
V: TRBV7-3

DNA: TGTGCCAGCAGCTTAGTGAGAGCGAATGAAGCTTTCTTT
CDR3: CASSLVRANEAFF
J: TRBJ1-1
D: -
size: -
V: TRBV7-2

DNA: TGTGCCAGCAGTTTGCCGGGACAGGGACTTGAAGGGGCCAACGTCCTGACTTTC
CDR3: CASSLPGQGLEGANVLTF
J: TRBJ2-6
D: TRBD1
size: -
V: TRBV28

DNA: TGTGCCAGCAGTTTTGTAGACTCTGGGGCCAACGTCCTGACTTTC
CDR3: CASSFVDSGANVLTF
J: TRBJ2-6
D: -
size: once
V: TRBV28

DNA: TGCAGCGTTGAAGCTCTAGGTCAAAACATTCAGTACTTC
CDR3: CSVEALGQNIQYF
J: TRBJ2-4
D: -
size: -
V: TRBV29-1

DNA: TGTGCCAGCTCACCAAGACTAGCAGGGACCTACGAGCAGTACTTC
CDR3: CASSPRLAGTYEQYF
J: TRBJ2-7
D: TRBD2
size: few
V: TRBV18

DNA: TGCGCCAGCAGCTTGGGGCAGGGATGGGATACGCAGTATTTT
CDR3: CASSLGQGWDTQYF
J: TRBJ2-3
D: -
size: -
V: TRBV5-1

DNA: TGTGCCAGCAGCACGGGACTAGCGGGACGCGGAGAGACCCAGTACTTC
CDR3: CASSTGLAGRGETQYF
J: TRBJ2-5
D: TRBD2
size: -
V: TRBV11-1

DNA: TGTGCCAGCAGCTCGATGACAGGGTTGGCTGGGGCCAACGTCCTGACTTTC
CDR3: CASSSMTGLAGANVLTF
J: TRBJ2-6
D: TRBD1
size: -
V: TRBV7-3

DNA: TGTGCCAGCAGCCCCGGACAAACTGAAGCTTTCTTT
CDR3: CASSPGQTEAFF
J: TRBJ1-1
D: -
size: -
V: TRBV5-4

DNA: TGTGCCAGCAGTTACTCGGGACCAGGGGACCCCTACGAGCAGTACTTC
CDR3: CASSYSGPGDPYEQYF
J: TRBJ2-7
D: -
size: -
V: TRBV6-5

DNA: TGTGCCACCAGCAGAGATCGGGGGAGAGCAGATACGCAGTATTTT
CDR3: CATSRDRGRADTQYF
J: TRBJ2-3
D: -
size: -
V: TRBV15

DNA: TGCGCCAGCAGCCCGGGGTCGTCGACAGGCAATCAGCCCCAGCATTTT
CDR3: CASSPGSSTGNQPQHF
J: TRBJ1-5
D: -
size: -
V: TRBV5-1

DNA: TGTGCCAGCAGTGAAGAGGGGCAGAGAGGGGAAAAACTGTTTTTT
CDR3: CASSEEGQRGEKLFF
J: TRBJ1-4
D: -
size: once
V: TRBV6-1

DNA: TGTGCCAGCAGTTTGGTGGGAGGGGGGGATACGCAGTATTTT
CDR3: CASSLVGGGDTQYF
J: TRBJ2-3
D: -
size: -
V: TRBV28

DNA: TGTGCCAGCAGTGCAAGGGGGACAGGGGGCGGGGAGCTGTTTTTT
CDR3: CASSARGTGGGELFF
J: TRBJ2-2
D: TRBD1
size: -
V: TRBV6-5

DNA: TGCGCCAGCAGCCCTGACAGGGGTGACACCGGGGAGCTGTTTTTT
CDR3: CASSPDRGDTGELFF
J: TRBJ2-2
D: TRBD1
size: -
V: TRBV5-1

DNA: TGCGCCAGCAGCCCGACGCCCCCCTCTGCGGGAGGTTCTTACAATGAGCAGTTCTTC
CDR3: CASSPTPPSAGGSYNEQFF
J: TRBJ2-1
D: TRBD2
size: -
V: TRBV5-1